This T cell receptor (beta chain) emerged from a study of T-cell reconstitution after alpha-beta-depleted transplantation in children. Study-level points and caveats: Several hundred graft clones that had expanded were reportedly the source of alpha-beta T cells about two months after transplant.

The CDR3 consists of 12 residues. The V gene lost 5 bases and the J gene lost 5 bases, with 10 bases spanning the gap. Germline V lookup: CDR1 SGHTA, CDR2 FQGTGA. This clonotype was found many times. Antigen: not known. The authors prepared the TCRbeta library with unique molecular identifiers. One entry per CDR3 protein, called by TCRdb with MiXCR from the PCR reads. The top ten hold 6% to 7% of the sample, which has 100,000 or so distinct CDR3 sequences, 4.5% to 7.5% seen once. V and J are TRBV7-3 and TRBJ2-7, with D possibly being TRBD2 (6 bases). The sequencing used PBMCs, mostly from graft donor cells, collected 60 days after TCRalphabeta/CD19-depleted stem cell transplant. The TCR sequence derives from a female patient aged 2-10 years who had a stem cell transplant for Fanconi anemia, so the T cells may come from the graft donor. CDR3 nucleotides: TGTGCCAGCAGCCACTTAGCGGACGAGCAGTACTTC. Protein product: CASSHLADEQYF. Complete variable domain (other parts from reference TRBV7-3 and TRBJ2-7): GAGVSQTPSNKVTEKGKYVELRCDPISGHTALYWYRQSLGQGPEFLIYFQGTGAADDSGLPNDRFFAVRPEGSVSTLKIQRTERGDSAVYLCASSHLADEQYFGPGTRLTVT.